This TCR beta chain stems from a study of blood T cell repertoires in COVID-19. Study summary: Sites across the United States, Italy and Spain contributed samples from acute and convalescent COVID-19. T cells, B-cell-depleted T cells, or PBMCs supplied cDNA or gDNA.

The authors' processing: Scientists estimated how many nucleated cells there were by amplifying reference gene primers. Profiling relied on immunoSEQ multiplex PCR, and the TCRdb table lists in-frame clones only, not all of them. That table gives V, J and clone size, and the DNA gave D and trimming. Of around 70,000 clones in the sample, approximately 81% were seen once. The CDR3 length is 14 residues. The V segment lost 4 bases and the J segment 7 bases; nucleotides outside the gene matches: 7. Germline V gene sequence: CDR1 SQVTM, CDR2 ANQGSEA. The V call is TRBV29-1, the J call TRBJ2-1; 10 positions agree with TRBD2. The TCR originated in a woman aged 80 or older with active or convalescent COVID-19. The specimen was peripheral blood. CDR3 in amino acids: CSVAPLAGPNEQFF. CDR3 nucleotides: TGCAGCGTTGCCCCACTAGCGGGACCGAATGAGCAGTTCTTC.